This T cell receptor (beta chain) came from a study of cytomegalovirus exposure and HLA in healthy donors. About the research overall: From some 190 million T cells, an earlier analysis saw roughly 120 million unique TCR beta sequences. Unique TCRs numbering some 80 million, obtained from HLA-typed donors, made up an early data release.

This clone was detected once. The antigen remains unidentified. The PCR used 60 Vbeta and 13 Jbeta primers. The data were produced by immunoSEQ multiplex PCR, yet TCRdb's version contains in-frame clones alone and is incomplete. The sample carries 72,000 or so clones, around 80% recorded once. The CDR3 is 12 residues long. CDR1 and CDR2 from the germline V gene are LNHDA and SQIVND (reference sequence). Trimming stripped 7 bases from V and 9 bases from J, with 10 bases between. Study outcomes and limitations: Certain indistinguishable V segments, among them TRBV6-2 and TRBV6-3, were excluded. Three CMV-associated chains proved CMV antigen-specific in vitro.

Sequenced: PBMCs. The chain has TRBV19 and TRBJ1-6; D not certain. The TCR sequence derives from a woman in her 30s in good health and CMV-seropositive. The CDR3 protein is CASNLGGSPLHF. DNA for the CDR3: TGTGCCAGTAACCTAGGCGGTTCACCCCTCCACTTT.